Shown below are 21 T cell receptor beta chains from a single sample sequenced in a study of cytomegalovirus exposure and HLA in healthy donors. Using immunoSEQ multiplex PCR, the repertoire was profiled, and TCRdb retains in-frame clones only, with some absent. The sample lists 60,000 to 65,000 clones, almost 97% occurring once. What was sequenced was PBMCs. These receptors all come from a woman younger than 30 in good health and CMV-seronegative.

The rearrangement uses TRBV27 and TRBJ2-7; 10 bases agree with TRBD1. Germline assignment: CDR1 MNHEY and CDR2 SMNVEV (reference sequence). The J segment lost 2 bases and the V segment lost 4 bases, leaving 2 bases of the junction unmatched. The CDR3 is 14 amino acids. CDR3 coding DNA: TGTGCCAGCAGTTGGGGACAGGGGCCCTACGAGCAGTACTTC. Translating gives CASSWGQGPYEQYF.

The chain combines TRBV9 with TRBJ2-1, with a tentative D call TRBD1 (6 bases). V lost 2 bases, J lost 5 bases, and 11 bases lay in between. In germline, CDR1 is SGDLS, CDR2 YYNGEE. This CDR3 is 14 amino acids long. CDR3 sequence: CASSVGTLNNEQFF. The CDR3 DNA sequence: TGTGCCAGCAGCGTTGGGACACTGAACAATGAGCAGTTCTTC.

V gene TRBV5-1 combines with J gene TRBJ2-1; the match to TRBD1 covers 8 bases. Per germline, CDR1 SGHRS and CDR2 YFSETQ. Trimming took 4 bases from V and 1 from J; bases not matched to a gene: 4. CDR3 length: 15 amino acids. CDR3 sequence (DNA): TGCGCCAGCAGCCTCCGGACAGGGTCCTACAATGAGCAGTTCTTC. Its translation is CASSLRTGSYNEQFF.

The chain has TRBV10-1 and TRBJ2-7, with 13 bases aligning to TRBD2. V shed 3 bases and J 7 bases; nucleotides not matched to a gene: 6. The CDR3 loop spans 15 amino acids. Looked up from germline, CDR1 is WNHNN and CDR2 is SYGVQD (reference sequence). Here the CDR3 reads CASSDGTSGTVEQYF. The CDR3 nucleotides are TGCGCCAGCAGTGACGGGACTAGCGGGACTGTGGAGCAGTACTTC.

This clone was observed a few times. The chain is built from TRBV7-9 and TRBJ2-3; 8 bases fit TRBD2. Germline V gene sequence: CDR1 SEHNR, CDR2 FQNEAQ (reference sequence). The CDR3 has 15 residues. Losses at the gene ends were 5 bases for V and 1 base for J; bases not matched to a gene: 5. CDR3 coding DNA: TGTGCCAGCAGCCCCGGGGGGGGCCGCACAGATACGCAGTATTTT. As protein: CASSPGGGRTDTQYF.

The chain combines TRBV28 with TRBJ2-1, with 10 bases aligning to TRBD2. The CDR3 has 16 residues. The V gene's germline CDR1 is MDHEN and CDR2 SYDVKM. Germline trimming cut 7 bases from V and 6 bases from J; bases unmatched to any gene: 12. This chain's CDR3 is CASNPSGLAGANEQFF. The CDR3 bases are TGTGCCAGCAACCCCTCGGGGCTAGCGGGAGCCAATGAGCAGTTCTTC.

The chain employs TRBV6-6 and TRBJ1-2; D is unclear. V was cut by 0 bases and J by 6 bases, with 14 bases left in between. The CDR3 runs to 15 residues. The germline gives CDR1 MNHNY, CDR2 SVGAGI (reference sequence). This chain's CDR3 is CASSYSTDISNGYTF. CDR3 in DNA: TGTGCCAGCAGTTACTCGACCGACATCTCCAATGGCTACACCTTC.

The gene calls are TRBV2 and TRBJ1-5; 8 bases match TRBD1. The V gene end was trimmed by 5 bases and the J gene end by 6 bases; junction bases not matched to a gene: 6. In germline, CDR1 is SNHLY, CDR2 FYNNEI. The CDR3 contains 14 residues. CDR3 DNA: TGTGCCAGCAGTACGACAGGGGAGGGTCAGCCCCAGCATTTT. It encodes CASSTTGEGQPQHF.

The chain combines TRBV9 with TRBJ2-2; D unclear. The germline V gene has CDR1 SGDLS and CDR2 YYNGEE. This CDR3 comprises 13 residues. The V end was cut by 6 bases, the J end by 7 bases, with 13 bases between. The CDR3 DNA is TGTGCCAGCACCAGGTCCCTGGGCGGGGAGCTGTTTTTT. It codes for CASTRSLGGELFF.

The chain carries TRBV18 and TRBJ2-1, with 7 bases lining up with TRBD1. Germline-derived CDR1 and CDR2 are KGHSH and LQKENI. V was clipped by 2 bases and J by 7 bases; unmatched bases: 5. The CDR3 has 14 amino acids. In nucleotides, the CDR3 is TGTGCCAGCTCACCAAGCACAGGGGAGAATGAGCAGTTCTTC. Amino acids: CASSPSTGENEQFF.

The rearrangement uses TRBV19 and TRBJ2-3; D gene uncertain. The germline V gene encodes CDR1 LNHDA and CDR2 SQIVND (reference sequence). The CDR3 length is 15 residues. Trimming pared 3 bases from V and 5 bases from J, leaving 15 bases between. The CDR3 DNA reads as TGTGCCAGTAGTATCGACCAGGAACGGCAAGATACGCAGTATTTT. It specifies CASSIDQERQDTQYF.

The chain links TRBV28 to TRBJ1-1; 7 nucleotides align to TRBD1. In germline, CDR1 is MDHEN, CDR2 SYDVKM. The CDR3 runs to 15 residues. After removal of 6 bases from V and 3 bases from J, the junction contained 10 bases not matched to a gene. CDR3 in amino acids: CASSLGGRGDTEAFF. The CDR3 nucleotides are TGTGCCAGCAGCCTCGGGGGCAGGGGGGACACTGAAGCTTTCTTT.

The chain couples TRBV9 to TRBJ2-7; TRBD2 aligns across 14 bases. This CDR3 region has 14 residues. V was pared by 3 bases and J by 6 bases, with 2 bases of the junction left unmatched. Germline-derived CDR1 and CDR2 are SGDLS and YYNGEE. The CDR3, as DNA: TGTGCCAGCAGCGCCGGGACTAGCGGGAGCGAGCAGTACTTC. Its protein product is CASSAGTSGSEQYF.

V gene TRBV5-6 combines with J gene TRBJ2-3; D is unclear. CDR3 length: 12 residues. Trimming stripped 4 bases from V and 0 bases from J, with 3 bases between. Per germline, CDR1 SGHDT and CDR2 YYEEEE. The CDR3: CASSPSTDTQYF. The CDR3 nucleotides read TGTGCCAGCAGCCCAAGCACAGATACGCAGTATTTT.

The chain couples TRBV7-2 to TRBJ1-3; TRBD1 is a possible D gene (6 bases). V lost 5 bases, J lost 0 bases, and 17 bases lay in between. This CDR3 region has 17 residues. The V gene's germline CDR1 is SGHTA and CDR2 FQGNSA. CDR3 nucleotides: TGTGCCAGCAGCCACCCCACGACAGGAACCTCTGGAAACACCATATATTTT. Amino acid sequence: CASSHPTTGTSGNTIYF.

This chain joins TRBV7-2 and TRBJ2-7; 7 bases agree with TRBD1. This CDR3 has 14 residues. The V gene end was trimmed by 5 bases and the J gene end by 3 bases; junction bases not matched to a gene: 7. Germline V gene sequence: CDR1 SGHTA, CDR2 FQGNSA. The CDR3 protein is CASSHRGGHYEQYF. In nucleotides, the CDR3 is TGTGCCAGCAGCCACAGGGGCGGGCACTACGAGCAGTACTTC.

The J gene is TRBJ1-3, the V gene TRBV30, with D possibly TRBD1 on 5 matching bases. Germline V gene sequence: CDR1 GTSNPN, CDR2 SVGIG (reference sequence). This CDR3 region has 10 residues. V was clipped by 2 bases and J by 16 bases, with 12 bases between them. CDR3 sequence reads: CAWSQGPVYF. CDR3 bases: TGTGCCTGGAGTCAGGGCCCGGTGTATTTT.

V and J are TRBV9 and TRBJ1-2, with TRBD1 matching over 7 bases. Trimming cost V 0 bases and J 4 bases; bases outside gene matches: 12. Germline CDR1 reads SGDLS; CDR2 reads YYNGEE. CDR3 length equals 17 residues. CDR3 region: CASSVGSPRQGGYGYTF. CDR3 DNA: TGTGCCAGCAGCGTAGGGTCCCCCCGACAGGGCGGCTATGGCTACACCTTC.

The chain uses TRBV29-1 and TRBJ2-5, with 7 bases lining up with TRBD2. The germline V gene has CDR1 SQVTM and CDR2 ANQGSEA. Losses at the gene ends were 3 bases for V and 5 bases for J; bases not matched to a gene: 0. The length of the CDR3 is 11 residues. CDR3 in DNA: TGCAGCGTTGAGGGGGGGGAGACCCAGTACTTC. Encoded protein: CSVEGGETQYF.

The V and J genes are TRBV4-2 and TRBJ2-7; 10 nucleotides agree with TRBD1. With V trimmed by 1 base and J by 0 bases, 0 bases remained unmatched. Germline V gene sequence: CDR1 LGHNA, CDR2 YNFKEQ. This CDR3 region has 15 residues. The CDR3 is CASSQGTGGSYEQYF. CDR3 nucleotide sequence: TGTGCCAGCAGCCAAGGGACAGGGGGCTCCTACGAGCAGTACTTC.

CDR3 loop: CASSQGPGGKNIQYF. Here the CDR3 DNA reads TGTGCCAGCAGCCAAGGGCCGGGGGGCAAAAACATTCAGTACTTC. The chain employs TRBV7-3 and TRBJ2-4; 7 nucleotides agree with TRBD2. Losses at the gene ends were 5 bases for V and 3 bases for J; bases not matched to a gene: 7. There are 15 residues in the CDR3. Germline-derived CDR1 and CDR2 are SGHTA and FQGTGA.